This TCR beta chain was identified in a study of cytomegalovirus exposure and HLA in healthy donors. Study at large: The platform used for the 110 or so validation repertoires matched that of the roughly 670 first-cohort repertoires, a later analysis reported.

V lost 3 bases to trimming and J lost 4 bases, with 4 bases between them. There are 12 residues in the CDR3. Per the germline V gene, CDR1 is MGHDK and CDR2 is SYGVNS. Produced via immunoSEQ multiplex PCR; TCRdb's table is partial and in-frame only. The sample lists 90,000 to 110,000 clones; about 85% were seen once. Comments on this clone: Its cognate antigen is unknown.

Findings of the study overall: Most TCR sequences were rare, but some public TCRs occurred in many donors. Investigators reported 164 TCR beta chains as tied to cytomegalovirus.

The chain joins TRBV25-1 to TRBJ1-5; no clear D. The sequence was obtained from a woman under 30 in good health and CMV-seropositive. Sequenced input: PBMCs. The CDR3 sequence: CASSDRNQPQHF. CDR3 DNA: TGTGCCAGCAGTGACCGTAATCAGCCCCAGCATTTT.